The next 31 T cell receptor beta chains were all read from a single sample in a study of shared clonotypes between healthy human individuals. Selected positively for CCR7 and CD45RO-negative, naive CD8 cells excluded terminally differentiated effector memory CD45RA+ cells. Generated by immunoSEQ multiplex PCR, the TCRdb table keeps only in-frame clones and is missing some. The sample has some 2,000,000 clones; less than 95% are singletons. The source material was naive CD8+ T cells sorted from blood. The receptors here all came from a man aged 18 to 35 in good health.

The J gene is TRBJ2-7, the V gene TRBV10-3; D not resolved. Trimming took 3 bases from V and 3 from J, leaving 9 bases between them. The CDR3 is 13 amino acids. Germline-derived CDR1 and CDR2 are ENHRY and SYGVKD. The CDR3 region has the DNA TGTGCCATCAGTGACGAGGCGGTCTACGAGCAGTACTTC. Encoded protein: CAISDEAVYEQYF.

Ten or more counts support this clone. This rearrangement joins TRBV30 to TRBJ2-5; D gene unclear. Looked up from germline, CDR1 is GTSNPN and CDR2 is SVGIG (reference sequence). Trimming left V 4 bases short and J 9 bases short, with 12 bases between. This CDR3 is 11 amino acids long. The CDR3: CAWNEGGPQYF. DNA for the CDR3: TGTGCCTGGAATGAAGGCGGCCCCCAGTACTTC.

CDR3 bases: TGCGCCAGCAGCTCCCACTCGGGGGCGGATGAGCAGTTCTTC. It codes for CASSSHSGADEQFF. The V call is TRBV5-1, the J call TRBJ2-1, with D perhaps assigned TRBD1 or TRBD2 (6 bases each). V was clipped by 3 bases and J by 8 bases, with 15 bases between them. This CDR3 region has 14 residues. From germline, CDR1 is SGHRS and CDR2 YFSETQ.

This sequence joins TRBV2 and TRBJ2-1; D remains ambiguous. Between the trimmed V and J ends, which lost 1 base and 0 bases, there was a span of 7 bases. This CDR3 is built from 15 residues. The germline CDR1 and CDR2 sequences are SNHLY and FYNNEI. The CDR3 nucleotides read TGTGCCAGCAGTGAAGGGCGTGGCTCCTACAATGAGCAGTTCTTC. Encoded protein: CASSEGRGSYNEQFF. The full variable domain, in which reference TRBV2 and TRBJ2-1 provide the parts outside the CDR3, is EPEVTQTPSHQVTQMGQEVILRCVPISNHLYFYWYRQILGQKVEFLVSFYNNEISEKSEIFDDQFSVERPDGSNFTLKIRSTKLEDSAMYFCASSEGRGSYNEQFFGPGTRLTVL.

The gene calls are TRBV7-2 and TRBJ1-6; a possible D gene is TRBD1 (5 bases). Germline CDR1 and CDR2: SGHTA and FQGNSA. The V end was cut by 5 bases, the J end by 11 bases, with 16 bases between. The CDR3 runs to 14 residues. CDR3 DNA: TGTGCCAGCAGCCCTCGGACACCGGGGCCACCCCTCCACTTT. Protein: CASSPRTPGPPLHF.

Turning to this clone: Distinct nucleotide sequences in the sample also encode this CDR3. The V and J genes are TRBV6-5 and TRBJ2-5; D might be TRBD2 (6 bases). Between the trimmed V and J ends, which lost 8 bases and 3 bases, there was a span of 10 bases. Germline CDR1 MNHEY, CDR2 SVGAGI. The CDR3 is 12 residues long. CDR3 nucleotides: TGTGCCAGCGGTGGAGGGGAAGAGACCCAGTACTTC. It codes for CASGGGEETQYF.

V gene TRBV5-6 combines with J gene TRBJ2-1; perhaps TRBD1 as D (6 bases). Germline assignment: CDR1 SGHDT and CDR2 YYEEEE. Trimming removed 0 bases at V and 14 bases at J, with 18 bases between. The CDR3 length is 14 residues. The DNA for the CDR3 is TGTGCCAGCAGCTTGGAGACCGGGACACCTAGCAAGTTCTTC. Translation gives CASSLETGTPSKFF.

The chain links TRBV5-4 to TRBJ1-2; 10 bases are shared with TRBD1. Looked up from germline, CDR1 is SGHNT and CDR2 is YYREEE (reference sequence). The CDR3 covers 14 residues. V lost 4 bases and J lost 3; bases outside the gene matches: 3. The CDR3 DNA is TGTGCCAGCAGCCCGGGACAGGGGCACTATGGCTACACCTTC. This gives the protein CASSPGQGHYGYTF.

CDR3 in amino acids: CASSLGGQAHGYTF. In nucleotides, the CDR3 is TGTGCCAGCAGTTTAGGGGGACAGGCCCATGGCTACACCTTC. V is TRBV27 and J is TRBJ1-2; 8 bases line up with TRBD1. Trimming at V came to 2 bases and at J to 6 bases, leaving 5 bases not matched to a gene. Germline CDR1 and CDR2: MNHEY and SMNVEV (reference sequence). CDR3 length: 14 residues.

The chain links TRBV7-6 to TRBJ2-7; the D gene is possibly TRBD2 (5 bases). This CDR3 contains 15 residues. V was cut by 1 base and J by 2 bases, with 12 bases left in between. Germline-derived CDR1 and CDR2 are SGHVS and FNYEAQ. The DNA of the CDR3 is TGTGCCAGCAGCTTAGAGAGGGATAGGACCTACGAGCAGTACTTC. Its translation: CASSLERDRTYEQYF. The complete variable domain, with remaining parts taken from reference TRBV7-6 and TRBJ2-7, reads GAGVSQSPRYKVTKRGQDVALRCDPISGHVSLYWYRQALGQGPEFLTYFNYEAQQDKSGLPNDRFSAERPEGSISTLTIQRTEQRDSAMYRCASSLERDRTYEQYFGPGTRLTVT.

This chain joins TRBV9 and TRBJ1-2; D gene ambiguous. Germline values: CDR1 SGDLS, CDR2 YYNGEE. This CDR3 has 14 amino acids. Trimming pared 0 bases from V and 10 bases from J, leaving 16 bases between. CDR3 nucleotide sequence: TGTGCCAGCAGCGTAGGGGGAGGAACAAATGACTACACCTTC. Its translation is CASSVGGGTNDYTF.

The chain uses TRBV28 and TRBJ2-5; TRBD2 agrees at 10 bases. The germline V gene encodes CDR1 MDHEN and CDR2 SYDVKM. The CDR3 extends over 17 amino acids. The ends lost 3 bases at V and 4 bases at J; junction bases unmatched: 11. The DNA of the CDR3 is TGTGCCAGCAGTTTCGGTTTCTTAGCGGGAGGTGGAGAGACCCAGTACTTC. It translates to CASSFGFLAGGGETQYF.

This chain links TRBV5-1 with TRBJ1-6; 7 bases fit TRBD1. Germline V gene data show CDR1 as SGHRS and CDR2 as YFSETQ. This CDR3 has 18 amino acids. J was trimmed by 3 bases and V by 0 bases; bases with no gene match: 9. The CDR3 loop is CASSLAAQGQLYNSPLHF. Written as DNA, the CDR3 is TGCGCCAGCAGCTTGGCCGCTCAGGGACAGCTCTATAATTCACCCCTCCACTTT.

The chain couples TRBV13 to TRBJ2-7; TRBD1 aligns across 8 bases. This CDR3 spans 15 amino acids. Trimming removed 1 base from V and 7 bases from J; junction bases left unmatched: 9. Germline V lookup: CDR1 PRHDT, CDR2 FYEKMQ (reference sequence). CDR3 nucleotide sequence: TGTGCCAGCAGCTTAGCTGTCAGGGGGCCCTCAGAGCAGTACTTC. It encodes CASSLAVRGPSEQYF. The complete variable domain, with remaining parts taken from reference TRBV13 and TRBJ2-7, reads AAGVIQSPRHLIKEKRETATLKCYPIPRHDTVYWYQQGPGQDPQFLISFYEKMQSDKGSIPDRFSAQQFSDYHSELNMSSLELGDSALYFCASSLAVRGPSEQYFGPGTRLTVT.

CDR3 protein: CASSVRTYQPQHF. In DNA, the CDR3 is TGTGCCAGCAGTGTGCGGACCTATCAGCCCCAGCATTTT. The rearrangement joins TRBV2 to TRBJ1-5; D not certain. Germline V gene lookup returns CDR1 SNHLY and CDR2 FYNNEI. Trimming took off 4 bases at V and 5 bases at J, with 9 bases between the two ends. CDR3 size: 13 residues. The whole variable domain, remainder taken from reference TRBV2 and TRBJ1-5, is EPEVTQTPSHQVTQMGQEVILRCVPISNHLYFYWYRQILGQKVEFLVSFYNNEISEKSEIFDDQFSVERPDGSNFTLKIRSTKLEDSAMYFCASSVRTYQPQHFGDGTRLSIL.

This clone showed up just once. The chain carries TRBV19 and TRBJ2-7; tentatively, D is TRBD1 or TRBD2 (5 bases each). The germline gives CDR1 LNHDA, CDR2 SQIVND (reference sequence). There are 13 residues in the CDR3. V dropped 6 bases and J dropped 7 bases, with 16 bases sitting between them. CDR3 region: CASSFGWGSEQYF. The DNA of the CDR3 is TGTGCCAGTAGCTTTGGCTGGGGGAGTGAGCAGTACTTC.

J is TRBJ1-5 and V is TRBV28; weak D call: TRBD1 (5 bases). The V gene lost 7 bases and the J gene lost 4 bases, with 14 bases spanning the gap. The CDR3 spans 14 residues. Germline loops: CDR1 MDHEN, CDR2 SYDVKM. In DNA, the CDR3 is TGTGCCAGCACCTATAGGGGAGAGAATCAGCCCCAGCATTTT. Amino acid sequence: CASTYRGENQPQHF.

As regards this clone: Other DNA sequences of this sample code for an identical CDR3. The chain links TRBV5-4 to TRBJ1-1; D not resolved. The germline V gene has CDR1 SGHNT and CDR2 YYREEE (reference sequence). This CDR3 contains 13 residues. The V and J ends lost 1 base and 2 bases respectively, with 6 bases between them. The CDR3 is CASSLPSNTEAFF. The CDR3, as DNA: TGTGCCAGCAGCTTGCCCAGCAACACTGAAGCTTTCTTT.

The chain recombines TRBV11-2 with TRBJ1-2; 8 nucleotides agree with TRBD1. Germline lookup yields CDR1 SGHAT and CDR2 FQNNGV. V was pared by 0 bases and J by 6 bases, with 12 bases of the junction left unmatched. The CDR3 runs to 17 residues. The CDR3 region is CASSLDPGGATRDGYTF. The CDR3 DNA reads as TGTGCCAGCAGCTTAGATCCAGGGGGCGCCACTCGGGATGGCTACACCTTC.

The rearrangement uses TRBV5-6 and TRBJ1-2; D is perhaps TRBD1 (6 bases). The germline V gene has CDR1 SGHDT and CDR2 YYEEEE. This CDR3 has 15 residues. V gave up 7 bases and J gave up 2 bases, with 18 bases separating them. The CDR3 nucleotides read TGTGCCAGCGTACCTAACCGTCAGGGGAACTATGGCTACACCTTC. Its protein is CASVPNRQGNYGYTF.

The chain carries TRBV4-1 and TRBJ2-7; D remains ambiguous. V dropped 1 base and J dropped 6 bases, with 4 bases sitting between them. Germline V lookup: CDR1 MGHRA, CDR2 YSYEKL. This CDR3 has 11 residues. In DNA form, the CDR3 reads TGCGCCAGCAGCCAAGCTAGCGAGCAGTACTTC. Amino acids: CASSQASEQYF.

The CDR3 DNA reads TGTGCCTGGAATTTTGAAATGAACACTGAAGCTTTCTTT. It encodes CAWNFEMNTEAFF. This rearrangement joins TRBV30 to TRBJ1-1; D is unresolved. CDR3 length: 13 residues. V lost 4 bases and J lost 0, with 9 bases in between. The germline gives CDR1 GTSNPN, CDR2 SVGIG (reference sequence).

V and J are TRBV11-2 and TRBJ2-5, with unresolved D. The V end lost 1 base, the J end lost 4 bases, and 10 bases lay between the germline ends. There are 14 residues in the CDR3. CDR1 SGHAT and CDR2 FQNNGV come from the germline V gene. The CDR3 region is CASSLVSFPETQYF. CDR3 nucleotide sequence: TGTGCCAGCAGCTTAGTTTCGTTTCCAGAGACCCAGTACTTC.

The chain joins TRBV5-6 to TRBJ1-1; D is undetermined. From germline, CDR1 is SGHDT and CDR2 YYEEEE. The CDR3 extends over 12 amino acids. V dropped 2 bases and J dropped 5 bases, with 7 bases sitting between them. The CDR3 sequence is CASSFEWTEAFF. CDR3 DNA: TGTGCCAGCAGCTTTGAATGGACTGAAGCTTTCTTT.

This chain joins TRBV2 and TRBJ2-7; D possibly corresponds to TRBD2 (6 bases). The CDR3 is made up of 13 amino acids. The ends were cut back, 6 bases at V and 2 bases at J, with 11 bases in the middle. In germline, CDR1 is SNHLY, CDR2 FYNNEI. The CDR3 sequence: CASRAEGTYEQYF. In DNA, the CDR3 is TGTGCCAGCAGGGCGGAGGGGACCTACGAGCAGTACTTC.

This clone has only one observation. Within the sample, other DNA sequences also encode this same CDR3. The chain couples TRBV5-1 to TRBJ2-7, with TRBD1 as a possible D gene (7 bases). The CDR3 loop spans 14 amino acids. Deletions cut 0 bases from V and 2 bases from J, with 9 bases between. Germline-derived CDR1 and CDR2 are SGHRS and YFSETQ. The CDR3 region is CASSLAGGPYEQYF. CDR3 DNA: TGCGCCAGCAGCTTGGCAGGGGGGCCCTACGAGCAGTACTTC.

V is TRBV9 and J is TRBJ2-3, with a possible D match to TRBD1 (6 bases). Germline CDR1 SGDLS, CDR2 YYNGEE. Trimming removed 3 bases at V and 2 bases at J, with 10 bases between. This CDR3 region has 14 residues. The CDR3 here is CASSEQGNTDTQYF. CDR3 coding DNA: TGTGCCAGCAGCGAGCAGGGGAACACAGATACGCAGTATTTT.

This clone was seen a single time. The chain employs TRBV5-1 and TRBJ1-2; TRBD1 agrees at 7 bases. V shed 0 bases and J 0 bases; nucleotides not matched to a gene: 8. From germline, CDR1 is SGHRS and CDR2 YFSETQ. This CDR3 contains 17 residues. The CDR3 region is CASSLDPGQLPNYGYTF. The CDR3 DNA reads as TGCGCCAGCAGCTTGGACCCGGGACAGCTACCTAACTATGGCTACACCTTC.

V usage is TRBV28 and J usage is TRBJ2-3; 7 bases align to TRBD1. Germline lookup yields CDR1 MDHEN and CDR2 SYDVKM. The CDR3 totals 14 residues. V lost 6 bases and J lost 2; bases outside the gene matches: 5. The CDR3 here is CASSLDRATDTQYF. The CDR3 DNA is TGTGCCAGCAGCCTAGACAGGGCCACAGATACGCAGTATTTT.

This rearrangement joins TRBV19 to TRBJ1-2; 7 nucleotides align to TRBD1. There are 14 residues in the CDR3. Germline CDR1 and CDR2: LNHDA and SQIVND (reference sequence). The V and J ends lost 3 bases and 3 bases, in that order; junction bases with no gene match: 4. The CDR3 region has the DNA TGTGCCAGTAGTATGAGAGACAGGGACTATGGCTACACCTTC. Translation: CASSMRDRDYGYTF.

Written as DNA, the CDR3 is TGTGCCAGCAGCTGGGCGACAGGGGCCTTACGCCCCCCCTATGGCTACACCTTC. Residues: CASSWATGALRPPYGYTF. The chain recombines TRBV5-4 with TRBJ1-2, with 8 bases lining up with TRBD1. Per the germline V gene, CDR1 is SGHNT and CDR2 is YYREEE (reference sequence). The V gene end was trimmed by 3 bases and the J gene end by 4 bases; junction bases not matched to a gene: 17. This CDR3 has 18 residues.